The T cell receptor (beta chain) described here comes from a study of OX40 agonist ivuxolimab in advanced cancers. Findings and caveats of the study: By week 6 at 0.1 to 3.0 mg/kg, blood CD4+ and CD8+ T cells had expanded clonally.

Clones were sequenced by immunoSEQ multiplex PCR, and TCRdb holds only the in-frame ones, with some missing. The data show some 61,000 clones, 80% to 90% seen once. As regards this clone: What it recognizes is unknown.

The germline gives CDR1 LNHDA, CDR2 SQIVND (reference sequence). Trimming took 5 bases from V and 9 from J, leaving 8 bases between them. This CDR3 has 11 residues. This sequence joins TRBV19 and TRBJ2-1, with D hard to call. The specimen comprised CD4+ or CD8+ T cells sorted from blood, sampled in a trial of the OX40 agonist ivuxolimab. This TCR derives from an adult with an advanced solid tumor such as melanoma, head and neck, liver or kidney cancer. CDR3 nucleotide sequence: TGTGCCAGTAGTTACCGGGCTGAGCAGTTCTTC. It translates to CASSYRAEQFF.